These T cell receptor beta chains were read from a single sample in a study of shared clonotypes between healthy human individuals. Clones were read by immunoSEQ multiplex PCR, and TCRdb kept only the in-frame ones, dropping some. The sample holds over a million clones; about 74% are singletons and the top ten take around 1.5%. The sequenced material came from memory CD4+ T cells sorted from blood. These receptors originate from a man between 18 and 35 years old in good health. CDR3s include the opening cysteine and the closing phenylalanine or tryptophan. A D gene is named only where the DNA matches it firmly. Rows may omit the clone size; those that give it use once, few, many or a size class.

j_gene: TRBJ1-5; v_gene: TRBV28; abundance: -; d_gene: -; CDR3nt: TGTGCCAGCAGTTTACAGGGTAGTCAGCCCCAGCATTTT; CDR3aa: CASSLQGSQPQHF
j_gene: TRBJ2-2; v_gene: TRBV19; abundance: -; d_gene: TRBD2; CDR3nt: TGTGCCAGCCGTCGGGGGGGACTAGCAAGGGCCGGGGAGCTGTTTTTT; CDR3aa: CASRRGGLARAGELFF
j_gene: TRBJ2-3; v_gene: TRBV9; abundance: -; d_gene: TRBD2; CDR3nt: TGTGCCAGCAGCCCGTCGGGGAGCGGGGGAAGAGATACGCAGTATTTT; CDR3aa: CASSPSGSGGRDTQYF
j_gene: TRBJ1-2; v_gene: TRBV5-6; abundance: -; d_gene: -; CDR3nt: TGTGCCAGCAGCTTTTCCGGGGTTTACTATGGCTACACCTTC; CDR3aa: CASSFSGVYYGYTF
j_gene: TRBJ1-6; v_gene: TRBV6-1; abundance: -; d_gene: -; CDR3nt: TGTGCCAGCAAGTCCGGACCCGAAGGGTCACCCCTCCACTTT; CDR3aa: CASKSGPEGSPLHF
j_gene: TRBJ1-2; v_gene: TRBV4-2; abundance: few; d_gene: TRBD1; CDR3nt: TGTGCCAGCAGCCAAGGACAGGGGGGGTATGGCTACACCTTC; CDR3aa: CASSQGQGGYGYTF
j_gene: TRBJ2-7; v_gene: TRBV25-1; abundance: once; d_gene: -; CDR3nt: TGTGCCAGCAGTGAATATAACGGTCTCGGCGAGCAGTACTTC; CDR3aa: CASSEYNGLGEQYF
j_gene: TRBJ2-4; v_gene: TRBV10-3; abundance: once; d_gene: -; CDR3nt: TGTGCCATCAGTGAGAGGGCAGGGGAGGTTGGCAAAAACATTCAGTACTTC; CDR3aa: CAISERAGEVGKNIQYF
j_gene: TRBJ2-7; v_gene: TRBV6-1; abundance: -; d_gene: -; CDR3nt: TGTGCCAGCAGTGCGGGGCAGCCCGGTACCTACGAGCAGTACTTC; CDR3aa: CASSAGQPGTYEQYF
j_gene: TRBJ1-1; v_gene: TRBV7-2; abundance: -; d_gene: -; CDR3nt: TGTGCCAGCAGCTCGCAAGGGCGGAACACTGAAGCTTTCTTT; CDR3aa: CASSSQGRNTEAFF
j_gene: TRBJ1-5; v_gene: TRBV30; abundance: -; d_gene: TRBD1; CDR3nt: TGTGCCTGGAGCGATAAAACAGGGGGCCGGGATCAGCCCCAGCATTTT; CDR3aa: CAWSDKTGGRDQPQHF
j_gene: TRBJ1-5; v_gene: TRBV6-1; abundance: -; d_gene: -; CDR3nt: TGTGCCAGCAGTGCGAGTAGGGGTAATAGCAATCAGCCCCAGCATTTT; CDR3aa: CASSASRGNSNQPQHF
j_gene: TRBJ1-1; v_gene: TRBV30; abundance: -; d_gene: -; CDR3nt: TGTGCCTGGAGCACAGGAGGGAACACTGAAGCTTTCTTT; CDR3aa: CAWSTGGNTEAFF
j_gene: TRBJ2-5; v_gene: TRBV7-3; abundance: -; d_gene: -; CDR3nt: TGTGCCAGCAGTACTAGAGGGGAGACCCAGTACTTC; CDR3aa: CASSTRGETQYF
j_gene: TRBJ2-5; v_gene: TRBV29-1; abundance: -; d_gene: -; CDR3nt: TGCAGCGTTGAGGAAGGGGCCCAGTACTTC; CDR3aa: CSVEEGAQYF
j_gene: TRBJ1-5; v_gene: TRBV19; abundance: -; d_gene: TRBD1; CDR3nt: TGTGCCAGTAGCTACCCAGGGGGCTCACAGCCCCAGCATTTT; CDR3aa: CASSYPGGSQPQHF
j_gene: TRBJ1-1; v_gene: TRBV18; abundance: -; d_gene: -; CDR3nt: TGTGCCAGCTCACCACCGGCCGGGGCGCTCACTGAAGCTTTCTTT; CDR3aa: CASSPPAGALTEAFF
j_gene: TRBJ2-2; v_gene: TRBV7-6; abundance: once; d_gene: -; CDR3nt: TGTGCCAGCAGCTTAGGTCCGACCGCGAACACCGGGGAGCTGTTTTTT; CDR3aa: CASSLGPTANTGELFF
j_gene: TRBJ1-6; v_gene: TRBV10-1; abundance: -; d_gene: TRBD1; CDR3nt: TGCGCCAGCAGTGAAGGGACAGGGACCTCACCCCTCCACTTT; CDR3aa: CASSEGTGTSPLHF
j_gene: TRBJ2-5; v_gene: TRBV18; abundance: -; d_gene: -; CDR3nt: TGTGCCAGCTCATCCCGACTAGGCGGACAAGAGACCCAGTACTTC; CDR3aa: CASSSRLGGQETQYF
j_gene: TRBJ2-7; v_gene: TRBV30; abundance: -; d_gene: TRBD2; CDR3nt: TGTGCCTGGAGTGGAACGTGGGGAGGGGAGCAGTACTTC; CDR3aa: CAWSGTWGGEQYF
j_gene: TRBJ1-2; v_gene: TRBV6-6; abundance: -; d_gene: -; CDR3nt: TGTGCCAGCAACCGGGCAAGCGTCTATGGCTACACCTTC; CDR3aa: CASNRASVYGYTF
j_gene: TRBJ1-5; v_gene: TRBV5-1; abundance: once; d_gene: -; CDR3nt: TGTGCCAGCAGCTTGCGGGGTGGCAATCAGCCCCAGCATTTT; CDR3aa: CASSLRGGNQPQHF
j_gene: TRBJ2-7; v_gene: TRBV7-8; abundance: -; d_gene: -; CDR3nt: TGTGCCAGCAGCTCCCGGGACCCGGTCGTGCGGTACTTC; CDR3aa: CASSSRDPVVRYF
j_gene: TRBJ2-7; v_gene: TRBV30; abundance: -; d_gene: -; CDR3nt: TGTGCCTGGAGTCTTACCTTCAATTACGAGCAGTACTTC; CDR3aa: CAWSLTFNYEQYF
j_gene: TRBJ2-7; v_gene: TRBV10-2; abundance: once; d_gene: TRBD2; CDR3nt: TGCGCCAGCAGTGTCGCGGGAGGGTTGTCCGAGCAGTACTTC; CDR3aa: CASSVAGGLSEQYF
j_gene: TRBJ2-6; v_gene: TRBV5-1; abundance: -; d_gene: -; CDR3nt: TGCGCCAGCAGCTTTACAGGAGCCAACGTCCTGACTTTC; CDR3aa: CASSFTGANVLTF
j_gene: TRBJ1-2; v_gene: TRBV5-4; abundance: -; d_gene: -; CDR3nt: TGTGCCAGCAGCTTGGCTTACAGTATCTATGGCTACACCTTC; CDR3aa: CASSLAYSIYGYTF
j_gene: TRBJ1-1; v_gene: TRBV10-3; abundance: few; d_gene: TRBD1; CDR3nt: TGTGCCGTACACCGGGACAGGGGCGAAGCTTTCTTT; CDR3aa: CAVHRDRGEAFF
j_gene: TRBJ2-7; v_gene: TRBV5-6; abundance: -; d_gene: -; CDR3nt: TGTGCCAGCAGCCTGGGGGCGGGAGCGAGGGAGCAGTACTTC; CDR3aa: CASSLGAGAREQYF
j_gene: TRBJ1-4; v_gene: TRBV7-2; abundance: -; d_gene: TRBD1; CDR3nt: TGTGCCAGCAGCTTAGTACAGGGGGCCCGCCTGTTTTTT; CDR3aa: CASSLVQGARLFF
j_gene: TRBJ1-5; v_gene: TRBV27; abundance: -; d_gene: TRBD1; CDR3nt: TGTGCCAGCAGTGGGTTGACAGGGGGTAAAAATAGCAATCAGCCCCAGCATTTT; CDR3aa: CASSGLTGGKNSNQPQHF
j_gene: TRBJ2-7; v_gene: TRBV7-2; abundance: -; d_gene: -; CDR3nt: TGTGCCAGCAGCACCCGCCCGATCTCCTACGAGCAGTACTTC; CDR3aa: CASSTRPISYEQYF
j_gene: TRBJ1-3; v_gene: TRBV19; abundance: -; d_gene: TRBD1; CDR3nt: TGTGCCAGTAGGGACAGGGTTTGGGGAAACACCATATATTTT; CDR3aa: CASRDRVWGNTIYF
j_gene: TRBJ2-3; v_gene: TRBV7-2; abundance: many; d_gene: -; CDR3nt: TGTGCCAGCAGCTTAGACGGGGGGCCAGATACGCAGTATTTT; CDR3aa: CASSLDGGPDTQYF
j_gene: TRBJ2-2; v_gene: TRBV18; abundance: -; d_gene: TRBD2; CDR3nt: TGTGCCAGCTCACCACTGGGACTAGCGGGCGTGAACACCGGGGAGCTGTTTTTT; CDR3aa: CASSPLGLAGVNTGELFF
j_gene: TRBJ2-5; v_gene: TRBV4-3; abundance: -; d_gene: -; CDR3nt: TGCGCCAGCAGCCAAGGGGTGACAGGCCGGGAGGAGACCCAGTACTTC; CDR3aa: CASSQGVTGREETQYF
j_gene: TRBJ2-1; v_gene: TRBV5-5; abundance: -; d_gene: TRBD2; CDR3nt: TGTGCCAGCAGTTGGACTAGCGGGGATCGCCGGTTCTTC; CDR3aa: CASSWTSGDRRFF
j_gene: TRBJ1-1; v_gene: TRBV18; abundance: -; d_gene: TRBD1; CDR3nt: TGTGCCAGCTCACAGGGACGACAGGGGAATGAAGCTTTCTTT; CDR3aa: CASSQGRQGNEAFF
j_gene: TRBJ1-5; v_gene: TRBV2; abundance: -; d_gene: -; CDR3nt: TGTGCCAGCGAGGAGGGTTATAGCAATCAGCCCCAGCATTTT; CDR3aa: CASEEGYSNQPQHF
j_gene: TRBJ2-2; v_gene: TRBV30; abundance: -; d_gene: -; CDR3nt: TGTGCCTGGAACACGGGGAAAAACACCGGGGAGCTGTTTTTT; CDR3aa: CAWNTGKNTGELFF
j_gene: TRBJ2-1; v_gene: TRBV9; abundance: -; d_gene: TRBD2; CDR3nt: TGTGCCAGCAGCGTATCTAGCGGTTCCTACAATGAGCAGTTCTTC; CDR3aa: CASSVSSGSYNEQFF
j_gene: TRBJ2-7; v_gene: TRBV28; abundance: -; d_gene: TRBD1; CDR3nt: TGTGCCAGCAGGACAGGGAGAACCTACGAGCAGTACTTC; CDR3aa: CASRTGRTYEQYF
j_gene: TRBJ1-1; v_gene: TRBV7-9; abundance: few; d_gene: -; CDR3nt: TGTGCCAGCAGCCTGCAAGACAGGTTGAACACTGAAGCTTTCTTT; CDR3aa: CASSLQDRLNTEAFF
j_gene: TRBJ2-5; v_gene: TRBV5-6; abundance: -; d_gene: TRBD2; CDR3nt: TGTGCCAGCAGCCCGCCCGCGGGGGGGGTTGAGACCCAGTACTTC; CDR3aa: CASSPPAGGVETQYF
j_gene: TRBJ2-1; v_gene: TRBV5-4; abundance: -; d_gene: TRBD2; CDR3nt: TGTGCCAGCAGCTACGGACTAGCGGGAGCTAATGAGCAGTTCTTC; CDR3aa: CASSYGLAGANEQFF
j_gene: TRBJ1-2; v_gene: TRBV4-3; abundance: once; d_gene: TRBD1; CDR3nt: TGCGCCAGCAGCCAAGATGATAGGGGGCTGAATTTCTATGGCTACACCTTC; CDR3aa: CASSQDDRGLNFYGYTF
j_gene: TRBJ2-4; v_gene: TRBV10-1; abundance: many; d_gene: -; CDR3nt: TGCGCCAGCAGTGAGTCGGCAACGGGAAAAAACATTCAGTACTTC; CDR3aa: CASSESATGKNIQYF
j_gene: TRBJ1-1; v_gene: TRBV28; abundance: -; d_gene: -; CDR3nt: TGTGCCAGCAGCCAAATGGGCAACACTGAAGCTTTCTTT; CDR3aa: CASSQMGNTEAFF
j_gene: TRBJ2-7; v_gene: TRBV2; abundance: -; d_gene: -; CDR3nt: TGTGCCAGCAGCTTTCCCACGGACAGTACAACCTACGAGCAGTACTTC; CDR3aa: CASSFPTDSTTYEQYF